The 8 T cell receptor beta chains listed next were all sequenced from one sample in a study of shared clonotypes between healthy human individuals. Sequencing was performed with immunoSEQ multiplex PCR; in TCRdb, only in-frame clones are kept and a portion is missing. Here the sample spans approximately 2,000,000 clones, 92% being singletons. Sequencing used naive CD4+ T cells from PBMCs. As to subset: CD45RA+ positively selected. All receptors derive from a man aged 18 to 30 in good health. Some clones in this sample may be carry-over from other donors' samples.

V and J are TRBV6-1 and TRBJ2-1; no clear D. Per the germline V gene, CDR1 is MNHNS and CDR2 is SASEGT. V was trimmed by 1 base and J by 6 bases, leaving 16 bases between them. CDR3 length: 16 amino acids. The DNA for the CDR3 is TGTGCCAGCAGTGAAGGCCCGGGTAGGGTCTCCAATGAGCAGTTCTTC. Its translation: CASSEGPGRVSNEQFF.

J is TRBJ1-1 and V is TRBV7-2; D is undetermined. The CDR3 runs to 15 residues. Germline assignment: CDR1 SGHTA and CDR2 FQGNSA. Trimming pared 1 base from V and 2 bases from J, leaving 11 bases between. The CDR3 nucleotides read TGTGCCAGCAGCTTAGTGGACCGAAAAAACACTGAAGCTTTCTTT. This encodes CASSLVDRKNTEAFF.

The CDR3 DNA is TGTGCCAGCAGCATAGGACAGGGAGCTAACTATGGCTACACCTTC. Residues: CASSIGQGANYGYTF. The chain has TRBV5-8 and TRBJ1-2; TRBD1 aligns across 8 bases. The CDR3 has 15 amino acids. V shed 4 bases and J 0 bases; nucleotides not matched to a gene: 5. Per germline, CDR1 SGHTS and CDR2 YDEGEE.

This clone was seen more than once but under ten times. The rearrangement joins TRBV19 to TRBJ1-2, with D perhaps TRBD1 (6 bases). Between the trimmed V and J ends, which lost 5 bases and 6 bases, there was a span of 10 bases. From germline, CDR1 is LNHDA and CDR2 SQIVND (reference sequence). The CDR3 runs to 12 residues. The CDR3 sequence: CASSLQGHGYTF. For the CDR3, the DNA is TGTGCCAGTAGTCTACAGGGACATGGCTACACCTTC.

On this clone itself: This CDR3 is also generated by other DNA sequences in the sample. The chain joins TRBV6-5 to TRBJ1-2; D is unclear. Trimming left V 8 bases short and J 5 bases short, with 15 bases between. From germline, CDR1 is MNHEY and CDR2 SVGAGI. The CDR3 length is 13 residues. The chain's CDR3 is CASAEEAAYGYTF. Here the CDR3 DNA reads TGTGCCAGCGCTGAAGAAGCCGCGTATGGCTACACCTTC.

This clone has only one observation. The V gene is TRBV10-3, the J gene TRBJ2-7; possibly TRBD1 for D (6 bases). V was clipped by 6 bases and J by 5 bases, with 23 bases between them. CDR1 ENHRY and CDR2 SYGVKD come from the germline V gene. This CDR3 has 16 residues. CDR3 sequence: CAIRGREGQGLHEQYF. The CDR3 bases are TGTGCCATCAGGGGTAGGGAAGGGCAGGGGTTACACGAGCAGTACTTC.

The chain combines TRBV5-1 with TRBJ1-4; D call uncertain. The CDR3 is 17 amino acids. CDR1 is SGHRS and CDR2 is YFSETQ in the germline V gene. Trimming cost V 4 bases and J 5 bases, with 21 bases left between them. CDR3 sequence (DNA): TGCGCCAGCAGCCCGACCGGGCCCCCGGTGGGAAATGAAAAACTGTTTTTT. Encoded protein: CASSPTGPPVGNEKLFF.

The DNA of the CDR3 is TGCAGCGTTTCACCGGACTTCCCCCGGAATGAGCAGTTCTTC. It translates to CSVSPDFPRNEQFF. The chain has TRBV29-1 and TRBJ2-1, with D possibly being TRBD2 (5 bases). The CDR3 is 14 amino acids. CDR1 is SQVTM and CDR2 is ANQGSEA in the germline V gene. V was trimmed by 5 bases and J by 7 bases, leaving 18 bases between them.